This TCR beta chain is from a study of T cells in Graves' hyperthyroidism and ophthalmopathy. Overall study results and limits: Most expanded thyroid clonotypes above 0.001 recurred in blood.

The TCR beta CDR3 regions underwent amplification using RNA transcripts as the source. HTBI primers drove first-round RT-PCR of the TCR CDR3. Each CDR3 protein is one row after TCRdb ran MiXCR on the multiplex PCR reads. The table lists 300,000 to 350,000 distinct CDR3 sequences, approximately 18% of them singletons. This clonotype showed up many times. The antigen remains unidentified. The sample consisted of blood. This TCR was recovered from a woman aged 40 to 49 with Graves' ophthalmopathy.

The DNA for the CDR3 is TGTGCCAGCAGCTTAGGGGGACTAGCGGGAGAGACCCAGTACTTC. It yields the protein CASSLGGLAGETQYF. The chain has TRBV7-3 and TRBJ2-5; 12 nucleotides agree with TRBD2. Germline V lookup: CDR1 SGHTA, CDR2 FQGTGA. V lost 2 bases and J lost 4; bases outside the gene matches: 2. CDR3 length: 15 residues.